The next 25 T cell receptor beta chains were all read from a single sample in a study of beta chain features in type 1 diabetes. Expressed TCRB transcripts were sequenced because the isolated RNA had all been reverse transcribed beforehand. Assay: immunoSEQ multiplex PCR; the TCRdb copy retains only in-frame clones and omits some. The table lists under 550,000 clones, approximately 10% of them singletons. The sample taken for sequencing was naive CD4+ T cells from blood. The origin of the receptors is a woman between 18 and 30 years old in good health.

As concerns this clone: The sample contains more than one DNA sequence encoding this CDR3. The CDR3 DNA sequence: TGTGCCAGCAGCTCTTTCTACTACGAGCAGTACTTC. It encodes CASSSFYYEQYF. The genes are TRBV7-2 and TRBJ2-7; D unresolved. The CDR3 totals 12 residues. CDR1 is SGHTA and CDR2 is FQGNSA in the germline V gene. The V and J ends lost 4 bases and 3 bases respectively, with 7 bases between them.

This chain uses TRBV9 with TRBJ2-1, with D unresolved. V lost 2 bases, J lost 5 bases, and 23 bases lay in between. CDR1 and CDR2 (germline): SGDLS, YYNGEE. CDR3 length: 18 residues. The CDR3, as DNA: TGTGCCAGCAGCGTTCCCTCTGACCGTTCGGCGGTGGACAATGAGCAGTTCTTC. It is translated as CASSVPSDRSAVDNEQFF.

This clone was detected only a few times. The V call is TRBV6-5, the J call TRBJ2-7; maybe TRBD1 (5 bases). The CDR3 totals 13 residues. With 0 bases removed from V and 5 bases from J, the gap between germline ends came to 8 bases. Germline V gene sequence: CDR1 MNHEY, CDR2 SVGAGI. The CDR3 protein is CASSYSGQDEQYV. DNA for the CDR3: TGTGCCAGCAGTTACTCGGGGCAGGACGAGCAGTACGTC.

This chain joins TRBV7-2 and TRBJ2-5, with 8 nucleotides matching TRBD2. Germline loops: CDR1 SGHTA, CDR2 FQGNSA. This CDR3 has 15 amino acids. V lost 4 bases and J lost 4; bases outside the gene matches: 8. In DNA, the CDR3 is TGTGCCAGCAGCTCTCATCCGGGGGGGCCAGAGACCCAGTACTTC. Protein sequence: CASSSHPGGPETQYF.

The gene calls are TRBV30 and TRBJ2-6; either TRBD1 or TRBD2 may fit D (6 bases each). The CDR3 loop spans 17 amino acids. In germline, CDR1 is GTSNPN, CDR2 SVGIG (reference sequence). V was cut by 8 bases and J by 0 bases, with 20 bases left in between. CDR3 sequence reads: CAGGPGRTSSGANVLTF. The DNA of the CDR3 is TGTGCCGGGGGGCCCGGACGGACGAGCTCTGGGGCCAACGTCCTGACTTTC. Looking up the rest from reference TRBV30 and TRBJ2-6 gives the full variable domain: SQTIHQWPATLVQPVGSPLSLECTVEGTSNPNLYWYRQAAGRGLQLLFYSVGIGQISSEVPQNLSASRPQDRQFILSSKKLLLSDSGFYLCAGGPGRTSSGANVLTFGAGSRLTVL.

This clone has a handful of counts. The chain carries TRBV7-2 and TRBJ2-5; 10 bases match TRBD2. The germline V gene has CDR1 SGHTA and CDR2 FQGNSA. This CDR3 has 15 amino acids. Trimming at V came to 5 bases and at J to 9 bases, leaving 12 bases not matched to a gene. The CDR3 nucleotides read TGTGCCAGCAGCGCGACTAGCGGGCTTTCGGCGGCCCAGTACTTC. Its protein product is CASSATSGLSAAQYF.

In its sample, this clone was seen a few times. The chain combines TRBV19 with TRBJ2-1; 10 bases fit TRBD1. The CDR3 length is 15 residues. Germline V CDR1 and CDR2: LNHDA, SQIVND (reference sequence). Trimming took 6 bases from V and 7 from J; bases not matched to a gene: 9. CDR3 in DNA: TGTGCCAGTAGGATGACAGGGGGCCGGTGGAATGAGCAGTTCTTC. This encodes CASRMTGGRWNEQFF.

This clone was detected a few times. CDR3 protein: CSVEDQGGVYGYTF. The CDR3 coding sequence is TGCAGCGTTGAAGATCAGGGGGGCGTCTATGGCTACACCTTC. V gene TRBV29-1 combines with J gene TRBJ1-2; 7 positions agree with TRBD1. This CDR3 is 14 amino acids long. The ends lost 0 bases at V and 4 bases at J; junction bases unmatched: 5. Looked up from germline, CDR1 is SQVTM and CDR2 is ANQGSEA.

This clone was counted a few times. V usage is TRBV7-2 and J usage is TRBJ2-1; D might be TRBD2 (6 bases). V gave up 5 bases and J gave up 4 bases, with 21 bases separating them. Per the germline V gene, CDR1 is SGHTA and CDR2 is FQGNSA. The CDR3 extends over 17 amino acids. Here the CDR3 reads CASSHPFLSGRYNEQFF. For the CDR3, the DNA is TGTGCCAGCAGCCACCCGTTTCTGAGCGGGCGATACAATGAGCAGTTCTTC.

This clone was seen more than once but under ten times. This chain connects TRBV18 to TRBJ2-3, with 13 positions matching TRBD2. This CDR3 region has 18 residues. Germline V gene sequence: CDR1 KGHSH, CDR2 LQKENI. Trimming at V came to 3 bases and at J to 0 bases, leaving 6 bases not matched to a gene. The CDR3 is CASSPGTSGIRSTDTQYF. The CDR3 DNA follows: TGTGCCAGCTCACCCGGGACTAGCGGGATTCGGAGCACAGATACGCAGTATTTT.

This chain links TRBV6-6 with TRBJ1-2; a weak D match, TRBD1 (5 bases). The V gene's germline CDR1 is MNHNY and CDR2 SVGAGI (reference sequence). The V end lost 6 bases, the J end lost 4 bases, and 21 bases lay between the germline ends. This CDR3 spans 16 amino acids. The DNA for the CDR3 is TGTGCCAGCAGCCCCAGGCAGGGAAGGGAAGGCTATGGCTACACCTTC. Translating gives CASSPRQGREGYGYTF.

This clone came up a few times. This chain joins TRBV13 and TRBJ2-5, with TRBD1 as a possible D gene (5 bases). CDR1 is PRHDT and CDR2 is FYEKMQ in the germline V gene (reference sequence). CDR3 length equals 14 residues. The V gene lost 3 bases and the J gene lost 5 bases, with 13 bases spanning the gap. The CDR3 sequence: CASSFGRGWETQYF. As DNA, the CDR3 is TGTGCCAGCAGCTTCGGTAGGGGTTGGGAGACCCAGTACTTC.

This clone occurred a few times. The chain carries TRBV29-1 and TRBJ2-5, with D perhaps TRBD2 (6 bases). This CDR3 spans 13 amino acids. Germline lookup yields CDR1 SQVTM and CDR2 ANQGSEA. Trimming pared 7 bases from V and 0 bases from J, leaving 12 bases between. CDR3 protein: CSAMGRYQETQYF. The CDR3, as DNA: TGCAGCGCCATGGGGAGGTACCAAGAGACCCAGTACTTC.

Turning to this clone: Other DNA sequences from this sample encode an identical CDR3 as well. In DNA form, the CDR3 reads TGTGCCAGCAGCCGCGGGCAGGGCCGCACAGATACGCAGTATTTT. Encoded protein: CASSRGQGRTDTQYF. This chain connects TRBV7-9 to TRBJ2-3; D is tentatively TRBD1 or TRBD2 (5 bases each). The CDR3 spans 15 residues. CDR1 and CDR2 from the germline V gene are SEHNR and FQNEAQ (reference sequence). Trimming shortened V by 5 bases and J by 1 base, and 13 bases separated the two germline ends.

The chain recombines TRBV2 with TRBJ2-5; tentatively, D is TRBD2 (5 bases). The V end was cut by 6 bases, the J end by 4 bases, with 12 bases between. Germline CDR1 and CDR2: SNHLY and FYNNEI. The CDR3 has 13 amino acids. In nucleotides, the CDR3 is TGTGCCAGCAGGCAGCTCGGGGTAGAGACCCAGTACTTC. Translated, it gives CASRQLGVETQYF.

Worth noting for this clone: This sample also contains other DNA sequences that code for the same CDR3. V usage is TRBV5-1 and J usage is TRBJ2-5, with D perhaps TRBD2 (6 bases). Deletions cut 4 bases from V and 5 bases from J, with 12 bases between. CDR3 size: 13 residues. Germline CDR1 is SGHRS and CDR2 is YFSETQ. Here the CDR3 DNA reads TGCGCCAGCAGCAAGGGGAGCGGGGAGACCCAGTACTTC. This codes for CASSKGSGETQYF.

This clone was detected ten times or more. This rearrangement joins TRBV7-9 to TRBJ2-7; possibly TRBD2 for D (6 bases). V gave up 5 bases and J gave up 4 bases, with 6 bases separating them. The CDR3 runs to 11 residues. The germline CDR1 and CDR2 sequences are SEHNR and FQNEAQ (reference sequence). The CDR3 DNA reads TGTGCCAGCAGCGGGAGGTACGAGCAGTACTTC. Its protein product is CASSGRYEQYF.

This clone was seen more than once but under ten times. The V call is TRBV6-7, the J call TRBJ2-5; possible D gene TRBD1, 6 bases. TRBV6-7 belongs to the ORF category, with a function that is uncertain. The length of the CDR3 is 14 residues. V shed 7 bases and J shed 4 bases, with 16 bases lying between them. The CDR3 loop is CASTLWARGETQYF. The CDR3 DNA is TGTGCCAGCACCCTGTGGGCCAGGGGAGAGACCCAGTACTTC.

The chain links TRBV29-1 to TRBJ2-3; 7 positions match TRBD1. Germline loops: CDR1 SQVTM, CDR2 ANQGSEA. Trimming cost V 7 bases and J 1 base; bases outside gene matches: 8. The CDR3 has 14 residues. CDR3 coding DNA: TGCAGCGGTGCCACAGGGGCGGGCACAGATACGCAGTATTTT. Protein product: CSGATGAGTDTQYF.

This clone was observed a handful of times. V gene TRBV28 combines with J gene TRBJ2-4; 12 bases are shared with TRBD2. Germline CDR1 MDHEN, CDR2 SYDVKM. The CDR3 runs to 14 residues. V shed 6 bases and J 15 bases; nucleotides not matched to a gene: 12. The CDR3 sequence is CASSLTSGGRDWYF. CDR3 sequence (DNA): TGTGCCAGCAGCCTGACTAGCGGGGGCCGCGATTGGTACTTC.

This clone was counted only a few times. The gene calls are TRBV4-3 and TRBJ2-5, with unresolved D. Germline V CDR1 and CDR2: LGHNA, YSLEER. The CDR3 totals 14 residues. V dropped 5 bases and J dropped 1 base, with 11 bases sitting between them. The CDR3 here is CASSFARSQETQYF. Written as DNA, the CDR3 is TGCGCCAGCAGCTTTGCTAGATCCCAAGAGACCCAGTACTTC.

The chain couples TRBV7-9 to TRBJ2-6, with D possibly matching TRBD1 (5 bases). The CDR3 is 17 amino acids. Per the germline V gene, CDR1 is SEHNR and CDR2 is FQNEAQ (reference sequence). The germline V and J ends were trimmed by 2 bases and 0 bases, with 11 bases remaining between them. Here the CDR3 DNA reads TGTGCCAGCAGCTTATCGCAGGGCCGCTCTGGGGCCAACGTCCTGACTTTC. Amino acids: CASSLSQGRSGANVLTF.

This CDR3 is CASSFSRAVSGNTIYF. The CDR3 region has the DNA TGTGCCAGCAGCTTCTCCAGGGCCGTCTCTGGAAACACCATATATTTT. V is TRBV11-1 and J is TRBJ1-3, with D perhaps TRBD1 (5 bases). The V gene's germline CDR1 is SGHAT and CDR2 FQDESV (reference sequence). Trimming removed 3 bases from V and 0 bases from J, with 12 bases in between. The CDR3 consists of 16 residues.

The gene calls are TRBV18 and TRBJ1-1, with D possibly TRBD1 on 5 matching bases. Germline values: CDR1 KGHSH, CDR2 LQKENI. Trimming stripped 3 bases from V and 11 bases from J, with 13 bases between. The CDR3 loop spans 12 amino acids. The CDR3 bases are TGTGCCAGCTCACCCCAGGGATCGCAGGCTTTCTTT. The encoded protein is CASSPQGSQAFF. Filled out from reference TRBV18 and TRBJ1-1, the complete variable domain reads NAGVMQNPRHLVRRRGQEARLRCSPMKGHSHVYWYRQLPEEGLKFMVYLQKENIIDESGMPKERFSAEFPKEGPSILRIQQVVRGDSAAYFCASSPQGSQAFFGQGTRLTVV.

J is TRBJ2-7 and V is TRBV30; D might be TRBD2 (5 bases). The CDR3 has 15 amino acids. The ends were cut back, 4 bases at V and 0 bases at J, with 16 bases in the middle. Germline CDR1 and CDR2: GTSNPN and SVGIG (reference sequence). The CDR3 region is CAWNPNSGSSYEQYF. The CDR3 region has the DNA TGTGCCTGGAACCCTAATTCGGGGAGCTCCTACGAGCAGTACTTC.